The source of this T cell receptor beta chain is a study of glioma-infiltrating T cells after dendritic cell vaccination. Indicated time point: after dendritic cell vaccination, including at tumor progression/relapse. Fresh-frozen tumor tissue and more than two years of survival data were available for all. The immunoSEQ assay amplified TCRB CDR3 from up to roughly 2 ug DNA. The PCR used 60 V beta and 13 J beta primers. This table comes from immunoSEQ multiplex PCR, and its TCRdb copy is limited to in-frame clones, with some not included. The profile shows 55,000 to 75,000 clones, about four fifths of them singletons. The V and J ends lost 0 bases and 1 base respectively, with 12 bases between them. This CDR3 has 16 amino acids. From germline, CDR1 is MGHRA and CDR2 YSYEKL.

The chain links TRBV4-1 to TRBJ1-1; D unclear. This receptor was obtained from a human donor with glioblastoma. This specimen was blood, taken after dendritic cell vaccination. The CDR3 bases are TGCGCCAGCAGCCAAGATAGGTGGGAGGGGAACACTGAAGCTTTCTTT. Translating it yields CASSQDRWEGNTEAFF.